This T cell receptor beta chain stems from a study of blood T cells in healthy people across ages. Regarding the study as a whole: Estimates of diversity drawn from one million T cells were considered underestimates.

This clonotype was counted a few times. Its antigen is undetermined. They isolated at least 6 million PBMCs from each sample. Samples each yielded at least 6 micrograms of total RNA. A J-beta primer mix and a sample-barcoded 5' primer were used in a second PCR of roughly 6 to 11 cycles. TCRdb recomputed calls from the 5' RACE reads with MiXCR, one row per CDR3 protein. Of some 800,000 distinct CDR3 sequences in the sample, approximately 48% were seen once. V was clipped by 3 bases and J by 6 bases, with 15 bases between them. CDR3 length: 15 amino acids. Germline CDR1 LGHDT, CDR2 YNNKEL (reference sequence).

Specimen: blood. This receptor was obtained from a man aged 60-69 years in good health. The J gene is TRBJ2-1, the V gene TRBV3-1; TRBD2 is a possible D gene (6 bases). The CDR3 DNA sequence: TGTGCCAGCAGCCATAGGCGGGAAAGGGGCAATGAGCAGTTCTTC. Its translation is CASSHRRERGNEQFF.